The entry that follows covers one TCR beta chain sequence. Its antigen is not identified. This sample was included in a study of graft-versus-host responses after intestinal transplantation. Study at large: Every transplant recipient was induced with anti-thymocyte globulin, then maintained on tacrolimus and steroids for around 3 years.

The table came from immunoSEQ multiplex PCR; TCRdb's copy has only in-frame clones and leaves some out. This table has 95,000 to 110,000 clones, over 85% appearing once. Study-level results: In recipient marrow, GvH clones were found, and some appeared first in ileum or blood. GvH clone levels peaked in circulation, and this peak was associated with early post-transplant HvG declines.

Germline V gene sequence: CDR1 SGHDN, CDR2 FVKESK. The CDR3 runs 16 residues. Trimming took off 4 bases at V and 3 bases at J, with 16 bases between the two ends. Sequencing was performed on unstimulated CD8+ T cells sorted from spleen or lymph node cells, taken before intestinal transplant. V is TRBV14 and J is TRBJ1-3; D possibly corresponds to TRBD1 (5 bases). The source is a human donor who received an intestinal transplant. CDR3 loop: CASSPRDSPGGNTIYF. In nucleotides, the CDR3 is TGTGCCAGCAGCCCCCGGGACTCCCCGGGTGGAAACACCATATATTTT.